The next 8 T cell receptor beta chains were all read from a single sample in a study of blood T cell repertoires in COVID-19. Some clones are missing from TCRdb's copy, which holds only in-frame ones; the method was immunoSEQ multiplex PCR. The table has around 200,000 clones, approximately 92% seen once. Source material: PBMCs or T cells enriched from blood (not recorded which). The receptor set was obtained from a woman in her forties with acute COVID-19.

This clone was seen only once. V gene TRBV19 combines with J gene TRBJ1-1; TRBD1 matches 9 bases. Trimming at V came to 6 bases and at J to 3 bases, leaving 8 bases not matched to a gene. The CDR3 consists of 15 residues. Germline V gives CDR1 LNHDA, CDR2 SQIVND (reference sequence). The CDR3 reads CASSSGTGRDTEAFF. In DNA, the CDR3 is TGTGCCAGTAGCAGTGGGACAGGGCGGGACACTGAAGCTTTCTTT.

The chain joins TRBV3-1 (or the pseudogene TRBV3-2) to TRBJ2-3; 16 nucleotides agree with TRBD2. This CDR3 is built from 17 residues. Germline CDR1 LGHDT, CDR2 YNNKEL (reference sequence). J lost 3 bases, V lost 4 bases, and 4 bases had no gene match. The CDR3 DNA follows: TGTGCCAGCAGCCTAGGGACTAGCGGGGGGGGGACAGATACGCAGTATTTT. Protein sequence: CASSLGTSGGGTDTQYF.

The chain joins TRBV2 to TRBJ1-5; perhaps TRBD1 as D (6 bases). Trimming cost V 6 bases and J 3 bases, with 12 bases left between them. CDR1 and CDR2 (germline): SNHLY, FYNNEI. This CDR3 region has 14 residues. The CDR3 DNA reads TGTGCCAGCAGGGCACGACAGGCCAATCAGCCCCAGCATTTT. This sequence encodes CASRARQANQPQHF. Full variable domain (remainder filled in from reference TRBV2 and TRBJ1-5): EPEVTQTPSHQVTQMGQEVILRCVPISNHLYFYWYRQILGQKVEFLVSFYNNEISEKSEIFDDQFSVERPDGSNFTLKIRSTKLEDSAMYFCASRARQANQPQHFGDGTRLSIL.

The CDR3 DNA reads TGTGCCATCGGCTCTGACTTCCTAGATACGCAGTATTTT. Its translation is CAIGSDFLDTQYF. The V call is TRBV10-3, the J call TRBJ2-3; D uncertain. The ends were cut back, 8 bases at V and 5 bases at J, with 14 bases in the middle. The CDR3 extends over 13 amino acids. Germline V lookup: CDR1 ENHRY, CDR2 SYGVKD.

In this sample, this clone turned up once. J is TRBJ2-1 and V is TRBV18; 14 bases map to TRBD2. The V segment lost 5 bases and the J segment 7 bases; nucleotides outside the gene matches: 10. The CDR3 has 17 amino acids. CDR1 KGHSH and CDR2 LQKENI come from the germline V gene. CDR3 DNA sequence: TGTGCCAGCTCATCTAAACCGGGACTAGCGGGAGAGAATGAGCAGTTCTTC. This translates into CASSSKPGLAGENEQFF.

The V gene is TRBV3-1 (or the pseudogene TRBV3-2), the J gene TRBJ2-3; perhaps TRBD2 as D (5 bases). Germline V gene sequence: CDR1 LGHDT, CDR2 YNNKEL (reference sequence). This CDR3 contains 17 residues. V lost 0 bases and J lost 2, with 15 bases in between. The DNA for the CDR3 is TGTGCCAGCAGCCAAGATCTGGCGGGCGATCCCACAGATACGCAGTATTTT. Translated, it gives CASSQDLAGDPTDTQYF.

The table lists this clone with a count of one. CDR3 sequence: CATRDTFYNEQFF. The DNA for the CDR3 is TGTGCCACCCGGGACACCTTTTACAATGAGCAGTTCTTC. V is TRBV24-1 and J is TRBJ2-1, with a possible D match to TRBD1 (6 bases). The germline gives CDR1 KGHDR, CDR2 SFDVKD. This CDR3 contains 13 residues. V lost 9 bases and J lost 4, with 12 bases in between.

The CDR3 sequence is CASRGLAGTNNEQFF. CDR3 sequence (DNA): TGTGCCAGTAGGGGACTAGCTGGGACAAACAATGAGCAGTTCTTC. The chain links TRBV19 to TRBJ2-1; 9 bases are a match to TRBD2. Germline trimming cut 6 bases from V and 5 bases from J; bases unmatched to any gene: 8. The CDR3 extends over 15 amino acids. Germline loops: CDR1 LNHDA, CDR2 SQIVND (reference sequence). The full variable domain, in which reference TRBV19 and TRBJ2-1 provide the parts outside the CDR3, is DGGITQSPKYLFRKEGQNVTLSCEQNLNHDAMYWYRQDPGQGLRLIYYSQIVNDFQKGDIAEGYSVSREKKESFPLTVTSAQKNPTAFYLCASRGLAGTNNEQFFGPGTRLTVL.